This T cell receptor (beta chain) is drawn from a study of blood T cells in healthy people across ages. Primers used in a second PCR of roughly 7 to 11 cycles were a sample-barcoded 5' primer and a J-beta primer mix. TCRdb processed the 5' RACE reads anew with MiXCR; each CDR3 protein has one entry. The sample includes 1.5 million to 2 million distinct CDR3 sequences, approximately 30% of them seen just once. Study conclusions and caveats: A roughly linear fall in TCR beta diversity per million T cells was seen with increasing age.

The germline V and J ends were trimmed by 4 bases and 0 bases, with 18 bases remaining between them. Germline assignment: CDR1 SGHRS and CDR2 YFSETQ. The CDR3 extends over 17 amino acids. This clonotype was counted only a few times. Its antigen is still unknown. PBMCs, at least 7 million per sample, were isolated. Every sample gave at least 5 micrograms of total RNA when it was extracted. Sequenced material: blood. This TCR was sampled from a woman in her thirties in good health. J is TRBJ2-3 and V is TRBV5-1; D is possibly TRBD2 (6 bases). This CDR3 reads CASSPLSSGVSTDTQYF. In nucleotides, the CDR3 is TGCGCCAGCAGCCCCCTTTCGTCGGGGGTGAGCACAGATACGCAGTATTTT.